This TCR beta chain came from a study of blood T cell repertoires in COVID-19 (dated by TCRdb to between 2020 and 2021). For the wider study: Samples from collaborators originated in the United States, Italy and Spain and spanned both the acute and convalescent phases of COVID-19. The repertoires were made available in a free public database intended to serve as a resource for research on the immune response to SARS-CoV-2. Subjects who had been exposed to COVID-19, were actively infected with it, or had recovered from it provided the deeply sampled blood TCRbeta repertoires that made up the dataset. The sample metadata nearly always contained a de-identified subject ID, COVID-19 status, age in years and sex. The material from the prospective study consisted of cDNA or gDNA derived from T cells, B-cell-depleted T cells, or PBMCs. Samples came from the ongoing ImmuneRACE study (first 160 participants) plus 1,254 subjects from 6 global collaborators. HLA class I and class II types, where available, came from metadata supplied by the sample provider rather than from assay-based typing. What the study reported, not specific to this receptor: The quantity of clinical and demographic metadata differed by source and by participant and was supplied without curation.

TCRbeta CDR3 regions were amplified from genomic DNA by means of the immunoSEQ Assay, a bias-controlled multiplex PCR. In the paper's pipeline: Within the assay, amplification of reference gene primers was used to estimate how many nucleated cells each sample contained. To quantify the absolute abundance of each unique TCRbeta CDR3 rearrangement, sequence reads were collapsed and filtered. For each sample, productive Simpson clonality was calculated by taking the square root of Simpson's diversity index across productive rearrangements. Entries here come from immuneACCESS through TCRdb and include only in-frame sequences with V and J called. Some clones fail to appear in such tables; in the studies checked, an unresolved V gene covers under half of the shortfall, and the cause of the remainder is unknown. V, J and clone size are those of that table, while D and trimming were read from the DNA. The table for this sample lists roughly 200,000 clones; around 88% of them were counted only once. In total, the top ten clones hold roughly 4.2% of the sample.

Regarding this clone: This clone's antigen is unknown. No base qualities exist here, and no much larger clone lies one base off it.

According to the germline V gene, CDR1 reads MDHEN and CDR2 reads SYDVKM. Spanning cysteine to phenylalanine, the CDR3 consists of 14 amino acids. The retained sequence is limited to the CDR3, 42 bases, with the frame set at the first base. Compared with germline, V lacks 8 bases and J lacks 7 bases; bases without a gene match: 8. Each collaborating institution followed its own protocols to collect whole blood in K2EDTA tubes. Collaborator samples were shipped for TCRbeta analysis as frozen whole blood, isolated PBMCs, or DNA extracted from either sample type. The chain employs TRBV28 and TRBJ2-3, with 11 bases aligning to TRBD2. The sequencing sample was made of peripheral blood. The source of this sequence is a woman in her 30s with acute or convalescent COVID-19. The CDR3 corresponds to CASLLAGEPNTQYF. The DNA reads TGTGCCAGCCTACTAGCGGGAGAGCCAAATACGCAGTATTTT.